The entry that follows covers one T cell receptor (beta chain) sequence. Its antigen is unidentified. Sequencing was performed with immunoSEQ multiplex PCR; in TCRdb, only in-frame clones are kept and a portion is missing. This sample yields some 140,000 clones, of which 70% to 90% are seen a single time; under 8% belongs to the top ten. The record originates from a study of T cell responses to AZD1222 COVID-19 vaccine. Points from the study as a whole: Clonal diversity may have been underestimated in mostly white British donors.

Here the sequenced sample was peripheral blood, taken 28 days after the second dose of the MenACWY control vaccine. This TCR derives from an adult who received the MenACWY meningococcal vaccine as a control.

The CDR3 DNA reads as TGCGCCAGCAGCCAAGTGCCAGGATATGGCTACACCTTC. Amino acid sequence: CASSQVPGYGYTF. The chain employs TRBV4-3 and TRBJ1-2; D gene unclear. The V gene's germline CDR1 is LGHNA and CDR2 YSLEER. Trimming left V 1 base short and J 5 bases short, with 8 bases between. CDR3 length: 13 residues.